One and the same sample provided the 22 T cell receptor beta chains below, sequenced in a study of blood T cell repertoires in COVID-19. Libraries were prepared by immunoSEQ multiplex PCR; TCRdb keeps only in-frame clonotypes and omits some of them. This table has 85,000 to 95,000 clones, about 89% appearing once. The sequenced material came from peripheral blood. Receptors were obtained from a man aged 55 to 70 with COVID-19, enrolled during active disease.

This chain uses TRBV4-2 with TRBJ2-2; perhaps TRBD2 as D (6 bases). The germline CDR1 and CDR2 sequences are LGHNA and YNFKEQ. The CDR3 sequence is 16 residues long. Trimming cost V 5 bases and J 2 bases, with 15 bases left between them. The CDR3 bases are TGTGCCAGCAGCACCCGGGACTCGCCAAACACCGGGGAGCTGTTTTTT. Its protein is CASSTRDSPNTGELFF.

The rearrangement uses TRBV4-1 and TRBJ2-3, with 7 bases aligning to TRBD1. In germline, CDR1 is MGHRA, CDR2 YSYEKL. The CDR3 totals 18 residues. Trimming cost V 5 bases and J 0 bases; bases outside gene matches: 14. CDR3 region: CASSAGPGRDRSTDTQYF. The CDR3 coding sequence is TGCGCCAGCAGCGCAGGACCTGGCCGGGACAGAAGCACAGATACGCAGTATTTT.

The chain employs TRBV7-3 and TRBJ2-3, with TRBD2 identical over 14 bases. CDR1 and CDR2 (germline): SGHTA, FQGTGA. Unmatched junction bases numbered 13, after V lost 5 bases and J lost 9 bases. The CDR3 covers 17 residues. The CDR3 nucleotides are TGTGCCAGCAGCCTGACTAGCGGGAGGGCCCCCACCGGCACGCAGTATTTT. Protein sequence: CASSLTSGRAPTGTQYF.

The V gene is TRBV5-5, the J gene TRBJ1-4; D possibly corresponds to TRBD1 (6 bases). Germline assignment: CDR1 SGHKS and CDR2 YYEKEE (reference sequence). The CDR3 covers 15 residues. Trimming pared 0 bases from V and 2 bases from J, leaving 8 bases between. The DNA for the CDR3 is TGTGCCAGCAGCTTGGTCACAGGGACTAATGAAAAACTGTTTTTT. Protein sequence: CASSLVTGTNEKLFF.

This chain uses TRBV5-4 with TRBJ1-5, with 8 bases aligning to TRBD1. This CDR3 contains 16 residues. Germline values: CDR1 SGHNT, CDR2 YYREEE (reference sequence). V trimming: 4 bases; J trimming: 2 bases; junction bases outside the gene matches: 8. CDR3 bases: TGTGCCAGCAGCCCCGGCCCGGGACAGGGCAATCAGCCCCAGCATTTT. Amino acids: CASSPGPGQGNQPQHF.

The chain carries TRBV4-1 and TRBJ2-3; D might be TRBD2 (5 bases). CDR1 and CDR2 (germline): MGHRA, YSYEKL. This CDR3 spans 15 amino acids. Trimming cost V 1 base and J 4 bases, with 12 bases left between them. CDR3: CASSQVQAGADTQYF. The CDR3 DNA sequence: TGCGCCAGCAGCCAAGTTCAGGCCGGGGCAGATACGCAGTATTTT.

This rearrangement joins TRBV5-1 to TRBJ2-1, with D perhaps TRBD2 (6 bases). In germline, CDR1 is SGHRS, CDR2 YFSETQ. The CDR3 consists of 15 residues. Trimming removed 4 bases at V and 0 bases at J, with 11 bases between. Here the CDR3 DNA reads TGCGCCAGCAGCGGAGCGGGCAACTCCTACAATGAGCAGTTCTTC. It codes for CASSGAGNSYNEQFF.

The chain has TRBV6-2 or TRBV6-3 and TRBJ2-7; weak D call: TRBD2 (6 bases). Germline CDR1 and CDR2: MNHEY and SVGEGT. CDR3 length: 16 amino acids. V lost 4 bases and J lost 2, with 18 bases in between. The CDR3 loop reads CASSSQRGGKPYEQYF. In DNA, the CDR3 is TGTGCCAGCAGTTCCCAAAGGGGCGGGAAACCCTACGAGCAGTACTTC.

The genes are TRBV7-3 and TRBJ2-1; no definite D call. Trimming removed 4 bases at V and 0 bases at J, with 13 bases between. This CDR3 has 16 amino acids. Germline V CDR1 and CDR2: SGHTA, FQGTGA. CDR3 protein: CASSSGPDPSYNEQFF. The CDR3 region has the DNA TGTGCCAGCAGCTCAGGCCCGGATCCCTCCTACAATGAGCAGTTCTTC. The complete variable domain, with remaining parts taken from reference TRBV7-3 and TRBJ2-1, reads GAGVSQTPSNKVTEKGKYVELRCDPISGHTALYWYRQSLGQGPEFLIYFQGTGAADDSGLPNDRFFAVRPEGSVSTLKIQRTERGDSAVYLCASSSGPDPSYNEQFFGPGTRLTVL.

The chain uses TRBV7-2 and TRBJ2-7; 8 nucleotides match TRBD2. CDR1 and CDR2 from the germline V gene are SGHTA and FQGNSA. This CDR3 has 15 residues. The J segment lost 0 bases and the V segment lost 1 base, leaving 2 bases of the junction unmatched. CDR3 bases: TGTGCCAGCAGCTTAGAGAGCGGGAGCTCCTACGAGCAGTACTTC. It codes for CASSLESGSSYEQYF.

This chain uses TRBV7-2 with TRBJ2-4; 7 nucleotides line up with TRBD1. This CDR3 has 14 amino acids. V lost 5 bases, J lost 3 bases, and 4 bases stayed unmatched. The V gene's germline CDR1 is SGHTA and CDR2 FQGNSA. The CDR3 nucleotides read TGTGCCAGCAGCCACAGGGGAGACAAAAACATTCAGTACTTC. The encoded protein is CASSHRGDKNIQYF.

V is TRBV11-2 and J is TRBJ1-5; TRBD1 aligns across 7 bases. Trimming removed 5 bases from V and 4 bases from J; junction bases left unmatched: 8. Germline lookup yields CDR1 SGHAT and CDR2 FQNNGV. This CDR3 comprises 15 residues. The CDR3 DNA is TGTGCCAGCAGCCAGACAGGGAGGCCTAATCAGCCCCAGCATTTT. Translation gives CASSQTGRPNQPQHF.

The J gene is TRBJ2-2, the V gene TRBV3-1 (or the pseudogene TRBV3-2); a weak D match, TRBD2 (6 bases). This CDR3 has 14 residues. The V end was cut by 3 bases, the J end by 6 bases, with 11 bases between. Germline-derived CDR1 and CDR2 are LGHDT and YNNKEL (reference sequence). The CDR3, as DNA: TGTGCCAGCAGCCAGGGCGGGGAGGCCGGGGAGCTGTTTTTT. The encoded protein is CASSQGGEAGELFF.

The rearrangement uses TRBV9 and TRBJ2-7, with D possibly TRBD2 on 6 matching bases. Trimming removed 0 bases at V and 2 bases at J, with 15 bases between. The CDR3 length is 16 residues. Germline CDR1 SGDLS, CDR2 YYNGEE. The CDR3 spells CASSVADSGPTYEQYF. DNA for the CDR3: TGTGCCAGCAGCGTAGCTGATAGCGGACCGACCTACGAGCAGTACTTC.

The CDR3, as DNA: TGCGCCAGCAGCCAAAACCGGGGACAGGGAATGGTTTGGGACACTGAAGCTTTCTTT. It translates to CASSQNRGQGMVWDTEAFF. The chain recombines TRBV4-3 with TRBJ1-1, with 9 bases matching TRBD1. J lost 3 bases, V lost 2 bases, and 16 bases had no gene match. Germline CDR1 LGHNA, CDR2 YSLEER. The CDR3 has 19 amino acids.

CDR3 coding DNA: TGTGCCAGCAGCCACTTGGTAGCTGACACTGAAGCTTTCTTT. Protein: CASSHLVADTEAFF. The chain has TRBV7-8 and TRBJ1-1; D gene uncertain. Germline-derived CDR1 and CDR2 are SGHVS and FQNEAQ. Trimming stripped 5 bases from V and 3 bases from J, with 13 bases between. The CDR3 totals 14 residues.

This chain links TRBV3-1 (or the pseudogene TRBV3-2) with TRBJ1-1; D call uncertain. Germline CDR1 reads LGHDT; CDR2 reads YNNKEL (reference sequence). With 1 base removed from V and 5 bases from J, the gap between germline ends came to 5 bases. The CDR3 consists of 12 residues. The CDR3 loop reads CASSQARTEAFF. The CDR3 DNA is TGTGCCAGCAGCCAAGCGAGGACTGAAGCTTTCTTT.

This clone was picked up one time. The CDR3 region is CAWSVGALTYEQYF. The CDR3 DNA is TGTGCCTGGAGTGTAGGGGCACTCACCTACGAGCAGTACTTC. The chain employs TRBV30 and TRBJ2-7; D possibly corresponds to TRBD1 (5 bases). The CDR3 length is 14 residues. V was cut by 0 bases and J by 2 bases, with 11 bases left in between. CDR1 is GTSNPN and CDR2 is SVGIG in the germline V gene (reference sequence).

The chain uses TRBV19 and TRBJ1-1; D is undetermined. This CDR3 has 14 residues. The V end lost 4 bases, the J end lost 7 bases, and 16 bases lay between the germline ends. CDR1 and CDR2 from the germline V gene are LNHDA and SQIVND (reference sequence). The CDR3 here is CASSTGFVGLEAFF. Written as DNA, the CDR3 is TGTGCCAGTAGTACGGGGTTCGTAGGGCTTGAAGCTTTCTTT.

V usage is TRBV6-6 and J usage is TRBJ2-1, with 9 bases aligning to TRBD2. The V segment lost 0 bases and the J segment 9 bases; nucleotides outside the gene matches: 9. Germline V gene data show CDR1 as MNHNY and CDR2 as SVGAGI (reference sequence). This CDR3 has 16 amino acids. The CDR3 sequence: CASSYSSSGRFLEQFF. The CDR3 DNA reads TGTGCCAGCAGTTACTCGAGTAGCGGGAGATTTCTTGAGCAGTTCTTC.

V and J are TRBV20-1 and TRBJ2-1; TRBD2 might be the D (6 bases). Germline loops: CDR1 DFQATT, CDR2 SNEGSKA (reference sequence). V gave up 3 bases and J gave up 15 bases, with 18 bases separating them. This CDR3 is built from 12 residues. In DNA, the CDR3 is TGCAGTGCTAGTGACCAGACTAGAACCTCGTTCTTC. This translates into CSASDQTRTSFF.

The rearrangement links TRBV7-6 to TRBJ1-6; D is unresolved. Germline V gives CDR1 SGHVS, CDR2 FNYEAQ. V was trimmed by 8 bases and J by 0 bases, leaving 5 bases between them. The CDR3 has 13 residues. CDR3 coding DNA: TGTGCCAGCCGAGACTCCTATAATTCACCCCTCCACTTT. Its translation: CASRDSYNSPLHF.